This record concerns one T cell receptor beta chain sequence. The CDR3 is made up of 14 amino acids. Germline V gene sequence: CDR1 LGHNA, CDR2 YSLEER. V was clipped by 4 bases and J by 7 bases; unmatched bases: 7. Per the original methods: By means of reference gene primer amplification, nucleated cell counts were estimated. Method: immunoSEQ multiplex PCR; TCRdb's copy keeps in-frame clones and lacks some. V, J and clone size derive from that table, while D and trimming were established from the DNA sequence. Counted here are roughly 80,000 clones, roughly 84% occurring once; the ten biggest clones make up 3.5%. This sample was included in a study of blood T cell repertoires in COVID-19. The wider study: Material from acute and convalescent COVID-19 was sourced from the United States, Italy and Spain. T cells, B-cell-depleted T cells, or PBMCs provided the cDNA or gDNA that served as material.

The receptor's source is a man in his fifties with acute or convalescent COVID-19. The chain recombines TRBV4-3 with TRBJ2-1; 7 bases fit TRBD2. What was sequenced was peripheral blood. The CDR3 loop reads CASSLGGGWNEQFF. The CDR3 nucleotides are TGCGCCAGCAGCCTCGGCGGGGGATGGAATGAGCAGTTCTTC.